This T cell receptor beta chain stems from a study of regulatory and conventional T cells in RAG deficiency. Comment on this clone: Its antigen is unknown. The sample holds other DNA sequences that translate to the same CDR3.

Germline CDR1 and CDR2: MDHEN and SYDVKM. The CDR3 sequence is 11 residues long. Trimming pared 4 bases from V and 14 bases from J, leaving 14 bases between. Sequencing was performed with immunoSEQ multiplex PCR; in TCRdb, only in-frame clones are kept and a portion is missing. The sample has over 45,000 clones; 85% to 90% are singletons. Conventional CD4+ T cells were sorted from blood as CD25-low CD127-high cells. Study-wide results and limits: Patient subsets had shorter CDR3s; Omenn Treg-Tconv overlap exceeded 85%. RAG-deficient patients showed markedly lower Shannon entropy and higher Simpson indices than control T-cell subsets.

The same data also contributed to another study, on regulatory T cells. That investigation notes: The primer mix had 52 TRBV and 13 TRBJ primers.

The sequenced material came from CD4+ effector T cells sorted from blood. The TCR comes from a human donor in good health. The chain links TRBV28 to TRBJ1-1; perhaps TRBD1 as D (5 bases). This CDR3 is CASSYRNGAFF. Written as DNA, the CDR3 is TGTGCCAGCAGTTACAGGAATGGCGCCTTCTTT.